The sequence of this T cell receptor (beta chain) was determined in a study of T cell responses to AZD1222 COVID-19 vaccine. Study as a whole: Second-dose recipients at about 4 or about 12 weeks were treated as one pooled group.

The study's findings and limits: Repertoires were collected only later (after the peak T cell response had occurred). At baseline, just 6 or 7 AZD1222 recipients tested seropositive. Once two AZD1222 doses were given, Spike-specific TCR breadth and depth went up.

Profiled with immunoSEQ multiplex PCR; TCRdb holds only in-frame clones, not every one. Of tens of thousands of clones detected, about nine tenths appear once; the ten largest clones hold 2% to 2.5%. This clone is a singleton in its sample. Its antigen remains unknown. Sequenced here: peripheral blood, sampled on day 0 of AZD1222 vaccination. The TCR was taken from an adult in good health.

In DNA, the CDR3 is TGTGCCAGCAGACTTAATCTAGGGTCCGCGGGCACCGGGGAGCTGTTTTTT. It codes for CASRLNLGSAGTGELFF. The chain is built from TRBV3-1 (or the pseudogene TRBV3-2) and TRBJ2-2; maybe TRBD2 (5 bases). The CDR3 is made up of 17 amino acids. Looked up from germline, CDR1 is LGHDT and CDR2 is YNNKEL (reference sequence). V lost 6 bases to trimming and J lost 4 bases, with 21 bases between them.